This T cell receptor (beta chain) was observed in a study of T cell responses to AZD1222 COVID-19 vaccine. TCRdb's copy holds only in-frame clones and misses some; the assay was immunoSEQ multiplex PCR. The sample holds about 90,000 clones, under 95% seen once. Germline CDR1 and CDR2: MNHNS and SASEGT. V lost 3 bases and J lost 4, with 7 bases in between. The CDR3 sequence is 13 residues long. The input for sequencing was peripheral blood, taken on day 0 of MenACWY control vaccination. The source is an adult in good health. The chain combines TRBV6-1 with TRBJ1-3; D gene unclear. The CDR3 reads CASSDGGGNTIYF. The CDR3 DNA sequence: TGTGCCAGCAGTGATGGTGGAGGAAACACCATATATTTT.